This TCR beta chain was captured by sequencing in a study of T cells in Graves' hyperthyroidism and ophthalmopathy. Across the study: Prior to any treatment, at the point of initial diagnosis, peripheral blood was collected. Overall study findings and caveats: Blood held most thyroid clonotypes expanded above 0.001 frequency.

A remark on this clonotype: Its matching antigen is unknown.

Amplified regions were TCR beta CDR3 sequences from RNA transcripts. The study used the HTBI primer set for a first-round RT-PCR of the TCR CDR3. TCRdb called the multiplex PCR reads again in MiXCR, with one record for every CDR3 protein. The data show around 500,000 distinct CDR3 sequences, 14% seen once. The hyperthyroidism was newly diagnosed and had lasted under 2 months; the patients were aged 18 to 65. The germline CDR1 and CDR2 sequences are SQVTM and ANQGSEA. There are 13 residues in the CDR3. Trimming pared 0 bases from V and 5 bases from J, leaving 8 bases between. This chain uses TRBV29-1 with TRBJ2-4; no reliable D call. Sequenced sample: blood. This receptor was taken from a woman aged 40-49 years with Graves' hyperthyroidism. Written as DNA, the CDR3 is TGCAGCGTTGAAGATCCCTATCAAAACATTCAGTACTTC. Translated, it gives CSVEDPYQNIQYF.